This T cell receptor (beta chain) was recovered during a study of blood T cell repertoires in COVID-19. About the research overall: Some COVID-19 samples were acute and others convalescent; all came from the United States, Italy and Spain.

V was shortened by 5 bases and J by 0 bases, with 6 bases between the two germline ends. Germline V gives CDR1 SGHNT, CDR2 YENEEA. The CDR3 covers 13 residues. Libraries were prepared by immunoSEQ multiplex PCR; TCRdb keeps only in-frame clonotypes and omits some of them. Altogether about 290,000 clones are present, under 90% being singletons, with the ten largest covering around 10%. The TCR originated in a woman in her thirties with COVID-19, enrolled during active disease. The sample comprised peripheral blood. V is TRBV11-3 and J is TRBJ2-3; maybe TRBD1 (5 bases). For the CDR3, the DNA is TGTGCCAGCAGCGGGGCTAGCACAGATACGCAGTATTTT. This sequence encodes CASSGASTDTQYF.